These 28 T cell receptor beta chains were sequenced from one sample in a study of PD-1 blockade in classical Hodgkin lymphoma. The repertoire was sequenced with immunoSEQ multiplex PCR; TCRdb's copy has only in-frame clones and lacks some. Seen here are tens of thousands of clones, 89% observed once, and the top ten hold around a tenth. Every patient had relapsed following autologous stem cell transplantation, and cohorts differed in brentuximab vedotin exposure. Material: peripheral blood mononuclear cells (PBMCs), obtained before the second cycle of nivolumab. All receptors come from a human donor with classical Hodgkin lymphoma.

The CDR3 here is CASSESSGGNQPQHF. As DNA, the CDR3 is TGTGCCAGCAGTGAAAGTTCAGGAGGCAATCAGCCCCAGCATTTT. This rearrangement joins TRBV2 to TRBJ1-5; unclear D gene. V gave up 2 bases and J gave up 2 bases, with 10 bases separating them. The CDR3 has 15 residues. Per the germline V gene, CDR1 is SNHLY and CDR2 is FYNNEI.

The rearrangement links TRBV19 to TRBJ2-3, with 8 nucleotides matching TRBD1. The germline V gene has CDR1 LNHDA and CDR2 SQIVND (reference sequence). This CDR3 spans 17 amino acids. J lost 6 bases, V lost 3 bases, and 14 bases had no gene match. The CDR3 bases are TGTGCCAGTAGTATTTTGGACAGGGAGGTCACACGCGATACGCAGTATTTT. Encoded protein: CASSILDREVTRDTQYF.

V is TRBV5-1 and J is TRBJ2-5; 9 positions agree with TRBD2. V gave up 2 bases and J gave up 1 base; unmatched junction bases: 3. The CDR3 is 15 amino acids. CDR1 and CDR2 from the germline V gene are SGHRS and YFSETQ. The CDR3 DNA reads TGCGCCAGCAGCTTTGGCGGGAGGGTCCAAGAGACCCAGTACTTC. It translates to CASSFGGRVQETQYF.

The chain joins TRBV7-8 to TRBJ2-1, with a possible D match to TRBD1 (6 bases). Germline CDR1 SGHVS, CDR2 FQNEAQ. V was cut by 5 bases and J by 4 bases, with 9 bases left in between. The CDR3 consists of 13 residues. CDR3 loop: CASSVQGYNEQFF. Here the CDR3 DNA reads TGTGCCAGCAGCGTACAGGGTTACAATGAGCAGTTCTTC.

The chain carries TRBV19 and TRBJ1-2; D remains ambiguous. Germline V CDR1 and CDR2: LNHDA, SQIVND (reference sequence). V lost 3 bases to trimming and J lost 2 bases, with 7 bases between them. CDR3 size: 13 residues. Here the CDR3 reads CASSMIENYGYTF. The CDR3 region has the DNA TGTGCCAGTAGTATGATTGAGAACTATGGCTACACCTTC.

The chain is built from TRBV6-5 and TRBJ2-4, with 7 nucleotides matching TRBD2. V was clipped by 6 bases and J by 0 bases; unmatched bases: 5. Looked up from germline, CDR1 is MNHEY and CDR2 is SVGAGI. The CDR3 is 15 residues long. In DNA, the CDR3 is TGTGCCAGCAGCCCGACTAGCCTAGCCAAAAACATTCAGTACTTC. Amino acids: CASSPTSLAKNIQYF.

The V call is TRBV29-1, the J call TRBJ1-2, with TRBD1 matching 8 bases. There are 11 residues in the CDR3. CDR1 and CDR2 (germline): SQVTM, ANQGSEA. V shed 4 bases and J 8 bases; nucleotides not matched to a gene: 3. This CDR3 reads CSVAGGGGYTF. The DNA for the CDR3 is TGCAGCGTTGCAGGGGGCGGCGGCTACACCTTC.

The gene calls are TRBV2 and TRBJ1-3; D ambiguous. Germline CDR1 is SNHLY and CDR2 is FYNNEI. Trimming removed 7 bases at V and 0 bases at J, with 16 bases between. CDR3 length: 16 residues. CDR3 protein: CASIFLGSSSGNTIYF. The CDR3 DNA reads TGTGCCAGCATTTTTCTCGGCTCTAGCTCTGGAAACACCATATATTTT.

The chain couples TRBV10-2 to TRBJ2-1; D gene ambiguous. Germline loops: CDR1 WSHSY, CDR2 SAAADI. The CDR3 extends over 14 amino acids. Trimming took off 6 bases at V and 5 bases at J, with 14 bases between the two ends. The CDR3 spells CASREAPGDNEQFF. In DNA, the CDR3 is TGCGCCAGCAGAGAGGCCCCAGGTGACAATGAGCAGTTCTTC.

The chain recombines TRBV25-1 with TRBJ2-2; D gene unclear. Trimming removed 4 bases at V and 1 base at J, with 7 bases between. Germline CDR1 is MGHDK and CDR2 is SYGVNS. The CDR3 contains 14 residues. The CDR3 loop reads CASSALGNTGELFF. The CDR3 DNA reads TGTGCCAGCAGTGCCCTGGGGAACACCGGGGAGCTGTTTTTT.

This sequence joins TRBV5-1 and TRBJ2-7, with D maybe TRBD2 (5 bases). CDR1 SGHRS and CDR2 YFSETQ come from the germline V gene. Trimming removed 0 bases at V and 3 bases at J, with 10 bases between. The CDR3 is 14 residues long. CDR3 protein: CASSLEPGSYEQYF. The CDR3 DNA follows: TGCGCCAGCAGCTTGGAACCGGGGAGCTACGAGCAGTACTTC.

This chain uses TRBV20-1 with TRBJ1-1, with D uncertain. Between the trimmed V and J ends, which lost 3 bases and 7 bases, there was a span of 9 bases. There are 11 residues in the CDR3. Germline V CDR1 and CDR2: DFQATT, SNEGSKA (reference sequence). CDR3 bases: TGCAGTGCTAGGCAGGCGATTGAAGCTTTCTTT. It yields the protein CSARQAIEAFF.

The chain links TRBV5-1 to TRBJ2-2; weak D call: TRBD1 (6 bases). V was clipped by 6 bases and J by 5 bases, with 17 bases between them. The CDR3 spans 15 residues. Germline V lookup: CDR1 SGHRS, CDR2 YFSETQ. Here the CDR3 reads CASNLEVQGTGELFF. The CDR3 DNA reads as TGCGCCAGCAATTTAGAGGTCCAGGGGACCGGGGAGCTGTTTTTT.

J is TRBJ2-3 and V is TRBV4-1, with a weak D call TRBD2 (7 bases). Trimming shortened V by 3 bases and J by 6 bases, and 19 bases separated the two germline ends. Germline values: CDR1 MGHRA, CDR2 YSYEKL. The CDR3 is 16 amino acids. The DNA for the CDR3 is TGCGCCAGCAGCCAGGGGGTCGGGGGGCGGTTTGATACGCAGTATTTT. Its translation: CASSQGVGGRFDTQYF.

This chain links TRBV7-9 with TRBJ2-7, with TRBD2 matching over 8 bases. There are 16 residues in the CDR3. The V gene end was trimmed by 5 bases and the J gene end by 6 bases; junction bases not matched to a gene: 15. Germline CDR1 and CDR2: SEHNR and FQNEAQ (reference sequence). CDR3 nucleotides: TGTGCCAGCAGCCAAGATAGCGGGACTAGGATGGGCGAGCAGTACTTC. This encodes CASSQDSGTRMGEQYF.

V gene TRBV10-3 combines with J gene TRBJ1-2; TRBD1 agrees at 11 bases. V gave up 2 bases and J gave up 8 bases; unmatched junction bases: 1. This CDR3 has 13 amino acids. Germline V gene sequence: CDR1 ENHRY, CDR2 SYGVKD. The DNA for the CDR3 is TGTGCCATCAGTGAGGGACAGGGGGCGGGCTACACCTTC. Its translation: CAISEGQGAGYTF.

This sequence joins TRBV28 and TRBJ2-3, with 8 bases lining up with TRBD2. This CDR3 is built from 16 residues. From germline, CDR1 is MDHEN and CDR2 SYDVKM. V shed 4 bases and J 2 bases; nucleotides not matched to a gene: 8. For the CDR3, the DNA is TGTGCCAGCAGTTCAAGCGGGAGAGCTATCACAGATACGCAGTATTTT. Encoded protein: CASSSSGRAITDTQYF.

The V and J genes are TRBV6-1 and TRBJ2-2; D gene ambiguous. V lost 6 bases, J lost 4 bases, and 12 bases lay in between. In germline, CDR1 is MNHNS, CDR2 SASEGT. This CDR3 has 14 residues. CDR3 DNA sequence: TGTGCCAGCAGGGCTAGGGATGGCACCGGGGAGCTGTTTTTT. This translates into CASRARDGTGELFF.

This chain joins TRBV7-9 and TRBJ1-6; no definite D call. The V and J ends lost 4 bases and 12 bases respectively, with 13 bases between them. CDR3 length: 13 amino acids. The germline V gene has CDR1 SEHNR and CDR2 FQNEAQ (reference sequence). CDR3 coding DNA: TGTGCCAGCAGCTCCGGGTCGGGTTTACCCCTCCACTTT. It encodes CASSSGSGLPLHF.

This chain uses TRBV7-2 with TRBJ2-3, with a weak D call TRBD2 (5 bases). V lost 2 bases and J 6 bases, leaving 15 bases between the germline ends. CDR1 is SGHTA and CDR2 is FQGNSA in the germline V gene. This CDR3 has 15 amino acids. The CDR3 coding sequence is TGTGCCAGCAGCTTACTAGCATACTCGGGGGATACGCAGTATTTT. The encoded protein is CASSLLAYSGDTQYF.

The chain couples TRBV2 to TRBJ2-2; D is ambiguous. The germline V gene has CDR1 SNHLY and CDR2 FYNNEI. Trimming stripped 6 bases from V and 5 bases from J, with 16 bases between. There are 15 residues in the CDR3. The CDR3 reads CASSPGPSQTGELFF. Written as DNA, the CDR3 is TGTGCCAGCAGCCCCGGGCCCAGCCAAACCGGGGAGCTGTTTTTT.

V is TRBV5-1 and J is TRBJ2-7; the D is unclear. V gave up 5 bases and J gave up 2 bases, with 11 bases separating them. The CDR3 is 13 residues long. The germline V gene encodes CDR1 SGHRS and CDR2 YFSETQ. CDR3 amino acids: CASRVDGPYEQYF. In nucleotides, the CDR3 is TGCGCCAGCAGAGTCGATGGGCCCTACGAGCAGTACTTC. The whole variable domain, filled in from reference TRBV5-1 and TRBJ2-7, reads KAGVTQTPRYLIKTRGQQVTLSCSPISGHRSVSWYQQTPGQGLQFLFEYFSETQRNKGNFPGRFSGRQFSNSRSEMNVSTLELGDSALYLCASRVDGPYEQYFGPGTRLTVT.

The V call is TRBV6-1, the J call TRBJ2-3; TRBD1 matches at 8 bases. Germline CDR1 is MNHNS and CDR2 is SASEGT. Unmatched junction bases numbered 5, after V lost 8 bases and J lost 4 bases. CDR3 length: 13 residues. Here the CDR3 DNA reads TGTGCCAGCGGACAGGGACGGGCAGATACGCAGTATTTT. This translates into CASGQGRADTQYF.

This clone appeared once. The chain has TRBV2 and TRBJ1-3; D is unclear. Trimming stripped 10 bases from V and 0 bases from J, with 4 bases between. Germline V CDR1 and CDR2: SNHLY, FYNNEI. The CDR3 consists of 11 residues. The CDR3 sequence: CATGSGNTIYF. The CDR3 DNA reads TGTGCCACGGGCTCTGGAAACACCATATATTTT.

The chain joins TRBV27 to TRBJ1-2; D gene uncertain. This CDR3 has 15 residues. Deletions cut 2 bases from V and 5 bases from J, with 15 bases between. Germline V gives CDR1 MNHEY, CDR2 SMNVEV (reference sequence). The CDR3 coding sequence is TGTGCCAGCAGTTTACGGCGGGAGATGGAATATGGCTACACCTTC. Translating gives CASSLRREMEYGYTF.

In this sample, this clone turned up once. The V gene is TRBV6-5, the J gene TRBJ2-7; tentative D call: TRBD2 (5 bases). The CDR3 runs to 12 residues. Germline CDR1 reads MNHEY; CDR2 reads SVGAGI. Trimming removed 0 bases from V and 8 bases from J, with 8 bases in between. The CDR3 DNA sequence: TGTGCCAGCAGTTACTCGAGGGAGAAGCAGTACTTC. It encodes CASSYSREKQYF.

The V and J genes are TRBV4-1 and TRBJ2-7; D is ambiguous. CDR3 length: 15 amino acids. Trimming shortened V by 1 base and J by 5 bases, and 15 bases separated the two germline ends. Germline values: CDR1 MGHRA, CDR2 YSYEKL. The CDR3 region is CASSQASGRRNEQYF. The CDR3 nucleotides read TGCGCCAGCAGCCAAGCCTCGGGCAGGCGGAACGAGCAGTACTTC.

This clone has only one observation. The V gene is TRBV15, the J gene TRBJ1-3; D remains unclear. The germline V and J ends were trimmed by 5 bases and 0 bases, with 8 bases remaining between them. The germline V gene has CDR1 LNHNV and CDR2 YYDKDF (reference sequence). The CDR3 runs to 14 residues. The CDR3 is CATSVSLSGNTIYF. CDR3 DNA: TGTGCCACCAGCGTCTCACTCTCTGGAAACACCATATATTTT.